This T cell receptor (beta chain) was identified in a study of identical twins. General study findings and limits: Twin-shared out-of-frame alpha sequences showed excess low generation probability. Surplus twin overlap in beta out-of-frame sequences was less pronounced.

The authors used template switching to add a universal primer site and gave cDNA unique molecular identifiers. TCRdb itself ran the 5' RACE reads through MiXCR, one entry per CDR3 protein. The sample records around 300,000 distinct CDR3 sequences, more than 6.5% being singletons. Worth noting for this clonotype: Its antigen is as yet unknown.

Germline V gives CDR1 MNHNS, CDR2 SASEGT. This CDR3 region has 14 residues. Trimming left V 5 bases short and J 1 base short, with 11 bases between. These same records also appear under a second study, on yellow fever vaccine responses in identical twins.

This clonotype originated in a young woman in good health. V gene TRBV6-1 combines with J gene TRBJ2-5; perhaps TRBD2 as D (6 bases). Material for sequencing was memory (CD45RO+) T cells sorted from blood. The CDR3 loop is CASSKQRAQETQYF. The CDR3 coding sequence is TGTGCCAGCAGTAAACAGCGGGCCCAAGAGACCCAGTACTTC.